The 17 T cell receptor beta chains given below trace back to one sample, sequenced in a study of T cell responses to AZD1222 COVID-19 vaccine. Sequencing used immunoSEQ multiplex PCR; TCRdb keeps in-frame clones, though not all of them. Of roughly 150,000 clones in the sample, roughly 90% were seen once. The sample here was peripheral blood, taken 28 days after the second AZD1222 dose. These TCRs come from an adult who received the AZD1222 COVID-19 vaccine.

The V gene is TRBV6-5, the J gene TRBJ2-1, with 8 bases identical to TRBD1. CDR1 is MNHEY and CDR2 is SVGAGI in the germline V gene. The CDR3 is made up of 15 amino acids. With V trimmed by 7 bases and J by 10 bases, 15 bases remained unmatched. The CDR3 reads CASTTGGQGKMEQFF. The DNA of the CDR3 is TGTGCCAGCACCACGGGCGGACAGGGTAAAATGGAGCAGTTCTTC.

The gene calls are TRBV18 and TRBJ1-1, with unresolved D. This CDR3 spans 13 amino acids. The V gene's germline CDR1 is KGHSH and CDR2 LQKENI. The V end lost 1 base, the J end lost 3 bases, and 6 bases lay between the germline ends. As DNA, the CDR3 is TGTGCCAGCTCACCACTTGGGGACACTGAAGCTTTCTTT. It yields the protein CASSPLGDTEAFF.

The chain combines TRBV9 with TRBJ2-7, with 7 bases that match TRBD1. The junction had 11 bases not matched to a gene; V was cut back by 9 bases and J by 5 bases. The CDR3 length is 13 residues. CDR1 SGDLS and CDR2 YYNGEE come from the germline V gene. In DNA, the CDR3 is TGTGCCATCACGAGGACAGGTCTCCACGAGCAGTACGTC. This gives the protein CAITRTGLHEQYV.

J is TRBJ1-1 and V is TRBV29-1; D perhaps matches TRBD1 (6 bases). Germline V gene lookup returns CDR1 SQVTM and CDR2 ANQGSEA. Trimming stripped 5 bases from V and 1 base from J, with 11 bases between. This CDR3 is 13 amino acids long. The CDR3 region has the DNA TGCAGCGTTTTCTGGACAGCGAACACTGAAGCTTTCTTT. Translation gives CSVFWTANTEAFF.

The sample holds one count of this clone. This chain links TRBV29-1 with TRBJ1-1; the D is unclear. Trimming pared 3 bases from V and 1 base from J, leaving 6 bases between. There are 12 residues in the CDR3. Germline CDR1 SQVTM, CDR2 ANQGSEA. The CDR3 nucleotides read TGCAGCGTTGATAGCCAGAACACTGAAGCTTTCTTT. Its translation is CSVDSQNTEAFF.

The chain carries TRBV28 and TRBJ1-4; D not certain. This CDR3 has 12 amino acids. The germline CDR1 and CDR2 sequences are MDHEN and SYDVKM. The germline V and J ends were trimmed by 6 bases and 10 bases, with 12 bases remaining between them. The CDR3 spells CASSLLRAKLFF. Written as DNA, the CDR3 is TGTGCCAGCAGCTTGCTAAGGGCAAAACTGTTTTTT.

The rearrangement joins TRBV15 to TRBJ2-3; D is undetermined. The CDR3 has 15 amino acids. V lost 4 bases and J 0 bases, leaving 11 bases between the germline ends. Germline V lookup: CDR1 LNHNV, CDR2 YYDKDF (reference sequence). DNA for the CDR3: TGTGCCACCAGCATACAGAGAACTAGCACAGATACGCAGTATTTT. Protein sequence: CATSIQRTSTDTQYF. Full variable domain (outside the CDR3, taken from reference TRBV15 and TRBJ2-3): DAMVIQNPRYQVTQFGKPVTLSCSQTLNHNVMYWYQQKSSQAPKLLFHYYDKDFNNEADTPDNFQSRRPNTSFCFLDIRSPGLGDTAMYLCATSIQRTSTDTQYFGPGTRLTVL.

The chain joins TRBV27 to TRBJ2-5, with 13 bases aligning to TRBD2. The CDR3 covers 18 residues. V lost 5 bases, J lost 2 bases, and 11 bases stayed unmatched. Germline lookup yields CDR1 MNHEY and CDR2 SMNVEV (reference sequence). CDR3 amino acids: CASSPRGLAGLPQETQYF. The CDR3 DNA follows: TGTGCCAGCAGTCCAAGGGGACTAGCGGGACTTCCGCAAGAGACCCAGTACTTC.

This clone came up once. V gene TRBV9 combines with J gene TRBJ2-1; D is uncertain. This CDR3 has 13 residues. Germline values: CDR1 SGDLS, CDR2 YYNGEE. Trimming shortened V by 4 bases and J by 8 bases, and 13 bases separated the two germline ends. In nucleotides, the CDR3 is TGTGCCAGCAGCCCCTTCGTTCGGGATGAGCAGTTCTTC. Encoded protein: CASSPFVRDEQFF.

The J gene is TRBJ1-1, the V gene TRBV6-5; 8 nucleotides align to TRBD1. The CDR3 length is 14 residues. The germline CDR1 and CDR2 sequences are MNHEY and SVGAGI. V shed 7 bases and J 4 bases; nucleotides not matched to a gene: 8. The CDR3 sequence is CASKGQGASTEAFF. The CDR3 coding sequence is TGTGCCAGCAAAGGGCAGGGGGCGTCCACTGAAGCTTTCTTT.

CDR3 sequence: CASSRQGAPGFNSPLHF. The DNA for the CDR3 is TGTGCCAGCAGTCGACAGGGGGCGCCTGGCTTTAATTCACCCCTCCACTTT. The rearrangement links TRBV27 to TRBJ1-6; 10 bases align to TRBD1. Germline CDR1 reads MNHEY; CDR2 reads SMNVEV (reference sequence). The CDR3 has 17 residues. J gave up 6 bases and V 5 bases, and 10 bases lay outside the gene matches.

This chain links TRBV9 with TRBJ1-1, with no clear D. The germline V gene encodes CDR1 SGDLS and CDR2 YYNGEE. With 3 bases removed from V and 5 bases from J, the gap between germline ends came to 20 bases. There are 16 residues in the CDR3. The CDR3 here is CASSAQITGSGTEAFF. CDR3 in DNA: TGTGCCAGCAGCGCCCAGATAACGGGCTCGGGGACTGAAGCTTTCTTT.

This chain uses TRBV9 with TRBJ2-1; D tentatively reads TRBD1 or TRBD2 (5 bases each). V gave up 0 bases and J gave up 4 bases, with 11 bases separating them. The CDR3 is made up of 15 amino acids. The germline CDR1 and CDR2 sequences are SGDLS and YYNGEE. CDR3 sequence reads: CASSVDGARYNEQFF. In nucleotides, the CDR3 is TGTGCCAGCAGCGTAGACGGGGCCCGTTACAATGAGCAGTTCTTC. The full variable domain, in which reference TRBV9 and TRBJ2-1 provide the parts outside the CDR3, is DSGVTQTPKHLITATGQRVTLRCSPRSGDLSVYWYQQSLDQGLQFLIQYYNGEERAKGNILERFSAQQFPDLHSELNLSSLELGDSALYFCASSVDGARYNEQFFGPGTRLTVL.

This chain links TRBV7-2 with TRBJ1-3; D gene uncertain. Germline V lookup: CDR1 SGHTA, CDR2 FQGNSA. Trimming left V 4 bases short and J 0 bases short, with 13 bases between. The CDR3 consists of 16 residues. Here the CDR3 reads CASSSRAGSSGNTIYF. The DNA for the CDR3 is TGTGCCAGCAGCTCGCGGGCGGGATCCTCTGGAAACACCATATATTTT. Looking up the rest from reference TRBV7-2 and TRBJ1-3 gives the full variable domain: GAGVSQSPSNKVTEKGKDVELRCDPISGHTALYWYRQSLGQGLEFLIYFQGNSAPDKSGLPSDRFSAERTGGSVSTLTIQRTQQEDSAVYLCASSSRAGSSGNTIYFGEGSWLTVV.

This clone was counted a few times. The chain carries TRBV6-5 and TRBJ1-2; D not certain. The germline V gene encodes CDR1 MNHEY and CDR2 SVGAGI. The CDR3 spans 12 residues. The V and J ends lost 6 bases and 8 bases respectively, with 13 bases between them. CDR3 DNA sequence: TGTGCCAGCAGCGAGCGCGGGAGAGGCTACACCTTC. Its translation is CASSERGRGYTF.

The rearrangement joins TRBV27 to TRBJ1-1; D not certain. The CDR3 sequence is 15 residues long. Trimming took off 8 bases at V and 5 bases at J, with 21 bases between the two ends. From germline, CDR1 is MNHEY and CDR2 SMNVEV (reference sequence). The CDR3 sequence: CASRPNRNERTEAFF. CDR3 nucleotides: TGTGCCAGCCGACCCAACAGAAATGAACGGACTGAAGCTTTCTTT.

This CDR3 is CASKVVSRSGSSYNSPLHF. The CDR3 coding sequence is TGCGCCAGCAAAGTGGTATCGCGTTCCGGCAGCTCCTATAATTCACCCCTCCACTTT. The gene calls are TRBV10-2 and TRBJ1-6; D is uncertain. Germline CDR1 WSHSY, CDR2 SAAADI. The ends were cut back, 7 bases at V and 0 bases at J, with 22 bases in the middle. CDR3 length: 19 residues.